The clone carrying this TCR beta chain was recorded many times. Its matching antigen is unknown. The germline gives CDR1 DFQATT, CDR2 SNEGSKA (reference sequence). There are 13 residues in the CDR3. Trimming took 1 base from V and 6 from J, leaving 13 bases between them. Donors were systemically healthy Caucasian individuals from Russia aged 6 to 90 years. Every sample had a minimum of 6.5 million PBMCs isolated. The sample is drawn from a study of blood T cells in healthy people across ages. Through a sample-barcoded 5' primer and a J-beta primer mix, a second PCR was run for roughly 6 to 12 cycles. MiXCR was run by TCRdb on the 5' RACE reads, yielding one entry per CDR3 protein. The table lists roughly 650,000 distinct CDR3 sequences, about 32% of them singletons. General study findings and limits: Conclusively comparing naive with antigen-experienced cells was impossible with unsorted PBMCs.

The sequence came from a woman older than 75 in good health. The rearrangement links TRBV20-1 to TRBJ2-7; D ambiguous. The sample consisted of blood. The CDR3 bases are TGCAGTGCTAGAGGGTCAGCTATGGCCGAGCAGTACTTC. This sequence encodes CSARGSAMAEQYF.